Listed below are T cell receptor beta chains from one sample, sequenced in a study of blood T cells in healthy people across ages. TCRdb ran MiXCR on the 5' RACE reads and lists one entry per CDR3 protein. The sample has under 850,000 distinct CDR3 sequences, roughly 35% seen once. The sample was blood. The receptors shown here come from a young man in good health. Each CDR3 is given without its conserved first and last residue.

j_call: TRBJ1-1; v_call: TRBV12-3/TRBV12-4; cdr3_aa: ASRLYSYTEAF
j_call: TRBJ2-1; v_call: TRBV20-1; cdr3_aa: SAPPPAGGYNEQF
j_call: TRBJ2-1; v_call: TRBV12-3/TRBV12-4; cdr3_aa: ASSLRGTSGGALMNEQF
j_call: TRBJ2-7; v_call: TRBV25-1; cdr3_aa: ATGRPGIYEQY
j_call: TRBJ2-2; v_call: TRBV12-3/TRBV12-4; cdr3_aa: ASSLPGLFAELF
j_call: TRBJ2-7; v_call: TRBV14; cdr3_aa: ASSQEGTGITYEQY
j_call: TRBJ2-3; v_call: TRBV9; cdr3_aa: ASSEASGTFTDTQY
j_call: TRBJ2-7; v_call: TRBV28; cdr3_aa: ASSTRTSSRRPTYEQY
j_call: TRBJ2-2; v_call: TRBV4-3; cdr3_aa: ASSQDRGEHTGELF
j_call: TRBJ2-2; v_call: TRBV7-9; cdr3_aa: ASIKGRTSNTGELF
j_call: TRBJ1-1; v_call: TRBV20-1; cdr3_aa: SASAGEAF
j_call: TRBJ2-3; v_call: TRBV29-1; cdr3_aa: SVSADTQY
j_call: TRBJ1-2; v_call: TRBV14; cdr3_aa: ASSQGDRRTGYT
j_call: TRBJ2-5; v_call: TRBV20-1; cdr3_aa: SAIRTTQETQY
j_call: TRBJ2-1; v_call: TRBV10-3; cdr3_aa: AIRGYSYNEQF
j_call: TRBJ2-3; v_call: TRBV24-1; cdr3_aa: ATSPTGTSTDTQY
j_call: TRBJ2-1; v_call: TRBV7-9; cdr3_aa: ASSPRGGGNNEQF
j_call: TRBJ2-1; v_call: TRBV7-2; cdr3_aa: ASSSWTGPYNEQF
j_call: TRBJ1-2; v_call: TRBV29-1; cdr3_aa: STNPDAGWGHSLGYT
j_call: TRBJ2-7; v_call: TRBV29-1; cdr3_aa: SVAREGEQY
j_call: TRBJ1-1; v_call: TRBV7-9; cdr3_aa: ASSLESFVEAF
j_call: TRBJ1-2; v_call: TRBV2; cdr3_aa: ASMWRGGANYGYT
j_call: TRBJ1-1; v_call: TRBV14; cdr3_aa: ASSHQVNEAF
j_call: TRBJ1-5; v_call: TRBV5-6; cdr3_aa: ASSLRLGNQPQH
j_call: TRBJ2-3; v_call: TRBV4-2; cdr3_aa: ASSPAPGELSTDTQY
j_call: NA; v_call: TRBV4-3; cdr3_aa: ASSQDFSPGMGETQY
j_call: TRBJ1-1; v_call: TRBV3-1; cdr3_aa: ASSQGIGEAF
j_call: TRBJ1-4; v_call: TRBV20-1; cdr3_aa: SAPSGGGGEKLF
j_call: TRBJ1-6; v_call: TRBV9; cdr3_aa: ASSLRDGSPLH
j_call: TRBJ1-1; v_call: TRBV4-2; cdr3_aa: ASSQEGAKGEAF
j_call: TRBJ2-5; v_call: TRBV5-1; cdr3_aa: ASSVARVETQY
j_call: TRBJ1-4; v_call: TRBV7-2; cdr3_aa: ASSSDRGQWEKLF
j_call: TRBJ1-4; v_call: TRBV12-3/TRBV12-4; cdr3_aa: ASRPLDGSNEKLF
j_call: TRBJ2-3; v_call: TRBV7-2; cdr3_aa: ASSSARGTQY
j_call: TRBJ2-2; v_call: TRBV6-2/TRBV6-3; cdr3_aa: ASSYLAGGSRELF
j_call: NA; v_call: TRBV12-3/TRBV12-4; cdr3_aa: ASSLSSAGEQY
j_call: TRBJ1-1; v_call: TRBV5-1; cdr3_aa: ASSGVGDTEAF
j_call: TRBJ1-1; v_call: TRBV5-5; cdr3_aa: ASSPEQGGTNTEAF
j_call: TRBJ2-4; v_call: TRBV7-2; cdr3_aa: ASSLEHLNIQY
j_call: TRBJ1-4; v_call: TRBV19; cdr3_aa: ASRASHRRSNEKLF
j_call: TRBJ2-1; v_call: TRBV12-3/TRBV12-4; cdr3_aa: ASSPQDRSSYNEQF
j_call: TRBJ2-5; v_call: TRBV5-6; cdr3_aa: ASSGRVETQY
j_call: TRBJ2-1; v_call: TRBV28; cdr3_aa: ASLLLAGGANEQF
j_call: TRBJ1-5; v_call: TRBV20-1; cdr3_aa: SARADHQPQH
j_call: TRBJ2-5; v_call: TRBV5-1; cdr3_aa: ASSLDGVRETQY
j_call: TRBJ2-7; v_call: TRBV13; cdr3_aa: ASSLEAGGDEQY
j_call: TRBJ2-1; v_call: TRBV9; cdr3_aa: ASSVGRLAGSDEQF
j_call: TRBJ2-7; v_call: TRBV9; cdr3_aa: ASSGKTGSYEQY
j_call: NA; v_call: TRBV5-1; cdr3_aa: ASSLDLRSYNEQY
j_call: TRBJ2-5; v_call: TRBV30; cdr3_aa: AWSGSQAAQY
j_call: TRBJ2-5; v_call: TRBV12-3/TRBV12-4; cdr3_aa: ASSLGLQGGETQY
j_call: NA; v_call: TRBV6-1; cdr3_aa: ASSRDPPYNEQY
j_call: TRBJ2-7; v_call: TRBV20-1; cdr3_aa: SARRGQGIPYEQY
j_call: TRBJ1-1; v_call: TRBV25-1; cdr3_aa: ASSELEGNTEAF
j_call: TRBJ2-5; v_call: TRBV25-1; cdr3_aa: ASSEYRGQPEQY